Sequencing of this T cell receptor (beta chain) was carried out in a study of blood T cell repertoires in COVID-19. About the study: The United States, Italy and Spain were the sources of the acute and convalescent COVID-19 samples.

Individuals drawn from approximately 26 US areas were about 18 to 90 years old. Authors' analysis steps: Estimation of nucleated cell counts relied on the amplification of reference gene primers. Clones were sequenced by immunoSEQ multiplex PCR, and TCRdb holds only the in-frame ones, with some missing. The DNA was the basis for D and trimming; V, J and clone size are from that table. The sample yields a few hundred thousand clones, 75% to 90% seen once. The CDR3 covers 14 residues. V was pared by 4 bases and J by 0 bases, with 9 bases between. Germline CDR1 LGHDT, CDR2 YNNKEL (reference sequence). The sequencing sample was made of PBMCs or T cells enriched from blood (not recorded which). This TCR came from a man aged 25 to 40 who had recovered from COVID-19. This chain joins TRBV3-1 (or the pseudogene TRBV3-2) and TRBJ1-2; D may be TRBD1 (5 bases). Written as DNA, the CDR3 is TGTGCCAGCAGCCCCACGACAGCTAACTATGGCTACACCTTC. Protein sequence: CASSPTTANYGYTF.